This TCR beta chain comes out of a study of blood T cell repertoires in COVID-19. Study-wide background: T cells, B-cell-depleted T cells, or PBMCs supplied cDNA or gDNA.

Under the authors' procedure: Counts of nucleated cells, estimated from reference gene primer amplification, were obtained. TCRdb's table, derived via immunoSEQ multiplex PCR, lists solely in-frame clones and lacks some. That table furnishes V, J and clone size, whereas the DNA furnished D and trimming. This table has 210,000 or so clones, about nine tenths appearing once. This clone has just a few counts. This CDR3 region has 11 residues. Trimming shortened V by 6 bases and J by 5 bases, and 10 bases separated the two germline ends. The germline CDR1 and CDR2 sequences are DFQATT and SNEGSKA (reference sequence).

Sample: peripheral blood. The TCR originated in a woman between 55 and 75 years old with acute or convalescent COVID-19. The chain has TRBV20-1 and TRBJ1-1; the D gene is possibly TRBD1 (5 bases). CDR3 DNA: TGCAGTGCCCGGGGGGATACTGAAGCTTTCTTT. Protein sequence: CSARGDTEAFF.